The subject of this entry is one TCR beta chain. Its antigen is unidentified. Sequencing libraries for TCR beta were prepared with iRepertoire HTBI primers and Arm-PCR of CDR3 regions. TCRdb itself ran the multiplex PCR reads through MiXCR, one entry per CDR3 protein. The table shows roughly 510,000 distinct CDR3 sequences, with more than 15% occurring only once. Time point reported: newly diagnosed GD, antithyroid drugs for less than 3 months. RNA from PBMCs was the source of the TCR library. The data were obtained in a study of regulatory T cells in long-lasting Graves disease. Overall study findings and caveats: Graves' patients with persistent disease showed TCR diversity lower than patients newly diagnosed.

The data were also submitted as part of a second study, on T cells in Graves' hyperthyroidism and ophthalmopathy.

The origin of this receptor is a man aged 18 to 35 with Graves disease. Specimen: peripheral blood mononuclear cells (PBMCs), collected at new diagnosis, from a patient treated with antithyroid drugs.

CDR3 bases: TGTGCCAGCAGTTTACTTGGTTTGGGCTCGAACACTGAAGCTTTCTTT. Translation: CASSLLGLGSNTEAFF. The chain is built from TRBV6-9 and TRBJ1-1; D call uncertain. This CDR3 has 16 residues. Looked up from germline, CDR1 is MNHGY and CDR2 is SVAAGI. Trimming took off 4 bases at V and 1 base at J, with 16 bases between the two ends.